Below, 10 T cell receptor beta chains from the same sample are listed, as sequenced in a study of control samples from healthy donors and cancer patients. The method was immunoSEQ multiplex PCR; TCRdb's version includes in-frame clones alone and lacks a portion of them. The table shows roughly 180,000 clones, with just under 95% occurring only once. The sequencing sample was made of blood. Receptor source: a woman aged 60 to 75 in good health.

Worth noting for this clone: Other DNA sequences in this specimen translate into the identical CDR3. The gene calls are TRBV27 and TRBJ2-5; TRBD1 aligns across 8 bases. The CDR3 totals 14 residues. Trimming took 6 bases from V and 5 from J; bases not matched to a gene: 8. CDR1 and CDR2 (germline): MNHEY, SMNVEV (reference sequence). The CDR3 region has the DNA TGTGCCAGCAGCCCCAGGGGGCTTGGGGAGACCCAGTACTTC. Protein sequence: CASSPRGLGETQYF.

The rearrangement links TRBV19 to TRBJ1-1; no firm D call. Looked up from germline, CDR1 is LNHDA and CDR2 is SQIVND (reference sequence). The V end was cut by 3 bases, the J end by 4 bases, with 9 bases between. The CDR3 extends over 13 amino acids. The CDR3 DNA follows: TGTGCCAGTAGTATGGAGGGATTCACTGAAGCTTTCTTT. Protein sequence: CASSMEGFTEAFF.

CDR3 loop: CASSPLSGQSYEQYF. CDR3 nucleotide sequence: TGTGCCAGCAGCCCACTATCGGGACAATCGTACGAGCAGTACTTC. The chain is built from TRBV3-1 (or the pseudogene TRBV3-2) and TRBJ2-7; D may be TRBD1 (6 bases). CDR1 is LGHDT, CDR2 YNNKEL, per germline (reference sequence). V was shortened by 4 bases and J by 4 bases, with 17 bases between the two germline ends. The length of the CDR3 is 15 residues.

This clone showed up just once. The chain employs TRBV7-2 and TRBJ1-1; D unclear. CDR1 is SGHTA, CDR2 FQGNSA, per germline. Between the trimmed V and J ends, which lost 3 bases and 1 base, there was a span of 9 bases. The CDR3 has 14 amino acids. The chain's CDR3 is CASSFLNRNTEAFF. The DNA for the CDR3 is TGTGCCAGCAGCTTCCTAAATAGGAACACTGAAGCTTTCTTT.

J is TRBJ1-3 and V is TRBV10-1; the match to TRBD1 covers 8 bases. The V segment lost 5 bases and the J segment 4 bases; nucleotides outside the gene matches: 7. Per the germline V gene, CDR1 is WNHNN and CDR2 is SYGVQD (reference sequence). The CDR3 extends over 15 amino acids. This chain's CDR3 is CASSYPGGAGNTIYF. The CDR3 DNA reads TGCGCCAGCAGTTATCCAGGGGGCGCGGGAAACACCATATATTTT.

Here the CDR3 reads CASSFFSNQPQHF. In DNA form, the CDR3 reads TGTGCCAGCAGTTTTTTTAGCAATCAGCCCCAGCATTTT. J is TRBJ1-5 and V is TRBV12-3 or TRBV12-4; D gene uncertain. CDR3 length equals 13 residues. V lost 3 bases, J lost 0 bases, and 3 bases lay in between.

V gene TRBV24-1 combines with J gene TRBJ2-1; 9 nucleotides line up with TRBD1. The V gene's germline CDR1 is KGHDR and CDR2 SFDVKD. The CDR3 contains 16 residues. J was trimmed by 6 bases and V by 2 bases; bases with no gene match: 7. The CDR3 coding sequence is TGTGCCACCAGTGATTCCGGGACAGGGATCGCCAATGAGCAGTTCTTC. Its protein is CATSDSGTGIANEQFF.

J is TRBJ2-7 and V is TRBV5-1, with D maybe TRBD1 (6 bases). With 0 bases removed from V and 4 bases from J, the gap between germline ends came to 11 bases. The CDR3 covers 14 residues. From germline, CDR1 is SGHRS and CDR2 YFSETQ. This chain's CDR3 is CASSLEGGKYEQYF. Here the CDR3 DNA reads TGCGCCAGCAGCTTGGAAGGGGGTAAATACGAGCAGTACTTC.

This clone showed up just once. This rearrangement joins TRBV6-5 to TRBJ1-2, with 8 bases that match TRBD1. J gave up 6 bases and V 2 bases, and 11 bases lay outside the gene matches. The CDR3 runs 16 residues. Germline CDR1 is MNHEY and CDR2 is SVGAGI. The chain's CDR3 is CASSYVLNQGAHGYTF. For the CDR3, the DNA is TGTGCCAGCAGTTACGTATTGAACCAGGGGGCCCATGGCTACACCTTC.

CDR3 region: CASSVGMGNQPQHF. In nucleotides, the CDR3 is TGTGCCAGCAGCGTAGGAATGGGCAATCAGCCCCAGCATTTT. The chain uses TRBV9 and TRBJ1-5; no reliable D call. This CDR3 contains 14 residues. V was cut by 0 bases and J by 2 bases, with 6 bases left in between. Looked up from germline, CDR1 is SGDLS and CDR2 is YYNGEE. Full variable domain (rest looked up from reference TRBV9 and TRBJ1-5): DSGVTQTPKHLITATGQRVTLRCSPRSGDLSVYWYQQSLDQGLQFLIQYYNGEERAKGNILERFSAQQFPDLHSELNLSSLELGDSALYFCASSVGMGNQPQHFGDGTRLSIL.